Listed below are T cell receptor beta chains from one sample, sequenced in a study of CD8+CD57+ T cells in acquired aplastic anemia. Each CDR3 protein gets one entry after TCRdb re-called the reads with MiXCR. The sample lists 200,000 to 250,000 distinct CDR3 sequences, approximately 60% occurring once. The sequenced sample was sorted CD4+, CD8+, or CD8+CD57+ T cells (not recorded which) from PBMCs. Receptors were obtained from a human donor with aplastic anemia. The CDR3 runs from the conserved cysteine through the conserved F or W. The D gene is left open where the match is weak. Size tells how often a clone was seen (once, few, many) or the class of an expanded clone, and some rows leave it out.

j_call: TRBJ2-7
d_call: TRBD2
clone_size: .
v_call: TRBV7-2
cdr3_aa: CASSLSAGGPYEQYF
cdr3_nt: TGTGCCAGCAGCTTATCAGCGGGAGGGCCTTACGAGCAGTACTTC

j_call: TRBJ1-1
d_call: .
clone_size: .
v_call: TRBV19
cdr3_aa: CASSPTETNTEAFF
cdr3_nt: TGTGCCAGTAGCCCGACAGAGACGAACACTGAAGCTTTCTTT

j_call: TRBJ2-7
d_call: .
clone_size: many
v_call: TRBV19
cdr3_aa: CASRKDEAYEQYF
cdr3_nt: TGTGCCAGTAGGAAGGACGAAGCCTACGAGCAGTACTTC

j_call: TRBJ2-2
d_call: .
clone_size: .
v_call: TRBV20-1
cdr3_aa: CSATKGIYTGELFF
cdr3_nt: TGCAGTGCTACCAAGGGCATCTACACCGGGGAGCTGTTTTTT

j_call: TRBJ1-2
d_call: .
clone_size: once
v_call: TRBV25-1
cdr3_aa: CASSVGQGIYGYTF
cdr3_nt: TGTGCCAGCAGTGTGGGGCAGGGAATCTATGGCTACACCTTC

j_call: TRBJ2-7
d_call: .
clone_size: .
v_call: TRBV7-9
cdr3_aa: CASSLVWGEQYF
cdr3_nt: TGTGCCAGCAGCTTAGTTTGGGGGGAGCAGTACTTC

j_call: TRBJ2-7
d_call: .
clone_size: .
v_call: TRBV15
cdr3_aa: CASSEVGRGEQYF
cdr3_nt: TGTGCCAGCAGTGAAGTCGGCAGGGGCGAGCAGTACTTC

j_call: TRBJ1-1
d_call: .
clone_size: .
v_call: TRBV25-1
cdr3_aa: CASSESGNTEAFF
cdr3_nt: TGTGCCAGCAGTGAATCTGGGAACACTGAAGCTTTCTTT

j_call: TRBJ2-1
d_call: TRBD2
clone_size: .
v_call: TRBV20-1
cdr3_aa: CSARASGRNNEQFF
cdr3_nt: TGCAGTGCTAGGGCTAGCGGGAGGAACAATGAGCAGTTCTTC

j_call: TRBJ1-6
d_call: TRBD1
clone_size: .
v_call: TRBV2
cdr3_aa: CASSHDRADNSPLHF
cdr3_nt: TGTGCCAGCAGTCATGACAGGGCTGACAATTCACCCCTCCACTTT

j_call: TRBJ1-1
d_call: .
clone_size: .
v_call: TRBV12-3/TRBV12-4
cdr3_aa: CASRSWGTNTEAFF
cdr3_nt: TGTGCCAGCAGGTCCTGGGGTACGAACACTGAAGCTTTCTTT

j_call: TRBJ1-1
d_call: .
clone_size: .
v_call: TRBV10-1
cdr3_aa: CASSDKGRAAFF
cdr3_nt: TGCGCCAGCAGTGATAAGGGCAGGGCGGCTTTCTTT

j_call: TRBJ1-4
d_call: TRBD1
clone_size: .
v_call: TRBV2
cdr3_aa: CASSKGTGNEKLFF
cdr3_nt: TGTGCCAGCAGTAAAGGGACAGGGAACGAAAAACTGTTTTTT

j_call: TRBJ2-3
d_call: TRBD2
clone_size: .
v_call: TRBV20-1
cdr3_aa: CSAIRLAGNTDTQYF
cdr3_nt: TGCAGTGCAATTAGACTAGCTGGGAACACAGATACGCAGTATTTT

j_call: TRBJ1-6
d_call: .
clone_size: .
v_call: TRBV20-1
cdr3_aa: CSARTTGSTNSPLHF
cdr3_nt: TGCAGTGCTAGAACGACAGGATCCACGAATTCACCCCTCCACTTT

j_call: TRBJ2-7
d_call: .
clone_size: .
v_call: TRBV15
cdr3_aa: CATSRERAGTSYEQYF
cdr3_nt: TGTGCCACCAGCAGAGAGAGGGCGGGGACCTCCTACGAGCAGTACTTC

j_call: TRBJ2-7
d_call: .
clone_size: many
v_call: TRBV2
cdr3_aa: CASLLGPYPEQYF
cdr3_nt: TGTGCCAGTCTTTTGGGTCCCTACCCCGAGCAGTACTTC

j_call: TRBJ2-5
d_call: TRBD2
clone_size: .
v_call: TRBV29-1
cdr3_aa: CSVDLLARETQYF
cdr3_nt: TGCAGCGTTGATCTACTAGCGCGGGAGACCCAGTACTTC

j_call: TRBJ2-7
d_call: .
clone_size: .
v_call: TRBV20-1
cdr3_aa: CRPGTESSYEQYF
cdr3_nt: TGCAGGCCCGGGACCGAGAGCTCCTACGAGCAGTACTTC

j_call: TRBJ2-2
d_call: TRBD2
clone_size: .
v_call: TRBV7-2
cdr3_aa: CASSFLAGDRYTGELFF
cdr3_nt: TGTGCCAGCAGCTTTCTAGCGGGAGATCGGTACACCGGGGAGCTGTTTTTT

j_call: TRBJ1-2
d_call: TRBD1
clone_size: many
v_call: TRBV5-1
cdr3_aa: CASSLGRGSIYGYTF
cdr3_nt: TGCGCCAGCAGCTTAGGCAGGGGGTCCATCTATGGCTACACCTTC

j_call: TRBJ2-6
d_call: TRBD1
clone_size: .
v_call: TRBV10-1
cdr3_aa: CASSEGTGGLSGANVLTF
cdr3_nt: TGCGCCAGCAGTGAAGGGACAGGGGGCCTCTCTGGGGCCAACGTCCTGACTTTC

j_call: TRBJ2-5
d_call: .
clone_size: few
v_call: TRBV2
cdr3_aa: CASGVGRGPQTQYF
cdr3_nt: TGTGCCAGCGGGGTGGGGCGGGGTCCCCAAACCCAGTACTTC

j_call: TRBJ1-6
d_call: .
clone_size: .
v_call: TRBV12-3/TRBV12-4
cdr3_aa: CASSFDRGSYNSPLHF
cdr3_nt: TGTGCCAGCAGTTTCGATAGGGGGAGTTATAATTCACCCCTCCACTTT

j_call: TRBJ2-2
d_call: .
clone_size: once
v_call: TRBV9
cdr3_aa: CASSFRRDTGELFF
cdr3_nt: TGCGCCAGCAGCTTCAGGAGGGACACCGGGGAGCTGTTTTTT

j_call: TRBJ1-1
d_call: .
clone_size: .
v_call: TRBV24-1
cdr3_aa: CATRPTGLTEVFF
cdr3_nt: TGTGCCACCAGACCTACAGGGCTAACTGAAGTTTTCTTT

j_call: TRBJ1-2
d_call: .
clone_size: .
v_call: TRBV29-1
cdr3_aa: CSVNPRLYGYTF
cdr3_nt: TGCAGCGTTAATCCCCGCCTCTATGGCTACACCTTC

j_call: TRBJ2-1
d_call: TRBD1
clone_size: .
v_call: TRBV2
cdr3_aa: CATDRGSYNEQFF
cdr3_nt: TGTGCCACCGACAGGGGAAGCTACAATGAGCAGTTCTTC

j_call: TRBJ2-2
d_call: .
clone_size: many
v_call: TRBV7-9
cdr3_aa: CASSFRGNTGELFF
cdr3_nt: TGTGCCAGCAGTTTCAGGGGAAACACCGGGGAGCTGTTTTTT

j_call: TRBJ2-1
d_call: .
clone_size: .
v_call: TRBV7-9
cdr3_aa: CASSTGTPVYNEQFF
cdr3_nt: TGTGCCAGCAGCACCGGGACCCCCGTCTACAATGAGCAGTTCTTC

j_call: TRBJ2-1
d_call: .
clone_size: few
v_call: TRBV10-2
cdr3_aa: CASSGGGGPSSYNEQFF
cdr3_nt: TGCGCCAGCAGTGGCGGAGGAGGGCCGAGCTCCTACAATGAGCAGTTCTTC

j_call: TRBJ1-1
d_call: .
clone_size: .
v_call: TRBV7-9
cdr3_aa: CASSSEGYREAFF
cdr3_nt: TGTGCCAGCAGCTCCGAGGGGTACAGGGAAGCTTTCTTT

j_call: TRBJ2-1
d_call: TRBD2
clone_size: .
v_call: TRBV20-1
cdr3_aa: CSARSGVYNEQFF
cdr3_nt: TGCAGTGCTAGAAGCGGGGTATACAATGAGCAGTTCTTC

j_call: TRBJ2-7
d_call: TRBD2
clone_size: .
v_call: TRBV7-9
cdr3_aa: CASTPRGSNYEQYF
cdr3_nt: TGTGCCAGCACTCCGCGCGGGAGTAACTACGAGCAGTACTTC

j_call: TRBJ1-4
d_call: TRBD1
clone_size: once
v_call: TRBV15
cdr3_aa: CATSIRTGTTGKLFF
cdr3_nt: TGTGCCACCAGCATTAGGACAGGGACCACGGGAAAACTGTTTTTT

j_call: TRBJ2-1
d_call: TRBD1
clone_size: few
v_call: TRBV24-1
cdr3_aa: CATSDPGQGLDNEQFF
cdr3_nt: TGTGCCACCAGTGATCCTGGACAGGGTCTAGACAATGAGCAGTTCTTC

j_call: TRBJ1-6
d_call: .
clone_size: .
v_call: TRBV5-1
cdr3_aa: CASSRTDPFRTLHF
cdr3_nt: TGCGCCAGCAGCCGGACAGATCCTTTCCGGACCCTCCACTTT

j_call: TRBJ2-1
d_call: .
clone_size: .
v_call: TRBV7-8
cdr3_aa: CASSFPGQLMFF
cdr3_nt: TGTGCCAGCAGCTTCCCAGGACAGCTTATGTTCTTC

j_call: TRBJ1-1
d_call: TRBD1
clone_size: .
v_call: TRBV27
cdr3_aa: CASRIHRGMNTEAFF
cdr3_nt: TGTGCCAGCAGGATTCACAGGGGGATGAACACTGAAGCTTTCTTT

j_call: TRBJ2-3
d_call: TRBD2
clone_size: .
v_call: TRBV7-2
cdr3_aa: CASSPLAGAPTDTQYF
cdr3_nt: TGTGCCAGCAGCCCCCTAGCGGGGGCCCCCACAGATACGCAGTATTTT

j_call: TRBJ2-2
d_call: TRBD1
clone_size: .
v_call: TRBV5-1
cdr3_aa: CASSVGQGANTGELFF
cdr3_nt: TGCGCCAGCAGCGTTGGGCAGGGGGCTAACACCGGGGAGCTGTTTTTT

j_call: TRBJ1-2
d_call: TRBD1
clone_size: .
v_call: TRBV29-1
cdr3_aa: CSVRDSHGYTF
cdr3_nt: TGCAGCGTCAGGGACAGCCATGGCTACACCTTC